These 7 T cell receptor beta chains were all obtained from the same sample, sequenced in a study of response to subunit inactivated influenza vaccine. TCRdb called the RT-PCR reads again in MiXCR, with one record for every CDR3 protein. Altogether roughly 570,000 distinct CDR3 sequences are present, over 10% being singletons, with the ten largest covering around 12%. The material sequenced was PBMCs from blood, taken about 6 weeks after vaccination. The receptor source for this set is a man aged 45 to 65 who received an inactivated influenza vaccine.

This chain connects TRBV7-6 to TRBJ2-7; unclear D gene. The V end lost 0 bases, the J end lost 1 base, and 10 bases lay between the germline ends. This CDR3 region has 15 residues. Germline V gene lookup returns CDR1 SGHVS and CDR2 FNYEAQ. CDR3 amino acids: CASSLATHPSYEQYF. CDR3 DNA sequence: TGTGCCAGCAGCTTAGCAACCCACCCATCCTACGAGCAGTACTTC.

The J gene is TRBJ2-1, the V gene TRBV15; the D gene is possibly TRBD1 (5 bases). The CDR3 is made up of 12 amino acids. Trimming left V 5 bases short and J 9 bases short, with 11 bases between. The germline V gene encodes CDR1 LNHNV and CDR2 YYDKDF (reference sequence). The CDR3 bases are TGTGCCACCAGCCCCCGTAGGGGTGAGCAGTTCTTC. It specifies CATSPRRGEQFF.

This clonotype was detected only a few times. J is TRBJ2-3 and V is TRBV6-1, with 8 bases lining up with TRBD2. Germline trimming cut 8 bases from V and 0 bases from J; bases unmatched to any gene: 10. The germline V gene has CDR1 MNHNS and CDR2 SASEGT. The CDR3 is 16 residues long. The CDR3 DNA reads as TGTGCCAGCGGTAGGGGGGCTAGCGGGAGCACAGATACGCAGTATTTT. It encodes CASGRGASGSTDTQYF.

This sequence joins TRBV28 and TRBJ2-1; TRBD2 matches 10 bases. CDR3 length equals 15 residues. CDR1 MDHEN and CDR2 SYDVKM come from the germline V gene. V dropped 3 bases and J dropped 5; count of bases not matched to a gene: 4. CDR3 DNA sequence: TGTGCCAGCAGTTTTCTAGCGGGGGCCGACAATGAGCAGTTCTTC. It yields the protein CASSFLAGADNEQFF. Together with reference TRBV28 and TRBJ2-1, the CDR3 gives the full variable domain: DVKVTQSSRYLVKRTGEKVFLECVQDMDHENMFWYRQDPGLGLRLIYFSYDVKMKEKGDIPEGYSVSREKKERFSLILESASTNQTSMYLCASSFLAGADNEQFFGPGTRLTVL.

This clonotype was detected a few times. The gene calls are TRBV6-1 and TRBJ1-5; a possible D gene is TRBD1 (5 bases). The CDR3 covers 14 residues. The V end lost 8 bases, the J end lost 1 base, and 12 bases lay between the germline ends. CDR1 is MNHNS and CDR2 is SASEGT in the germline V gene. CDR3: CASAWTQSNQPQHF. Written as DNA, the CDR3 is TGTGCCAGCGCATGGACACAGAGCAATCAGCCCCAGCATTTT.

V usage is TRBV20-1 and J usage is TRBJ2-1; D unresolved. Germline V gene sequence: CDR1 DFQATT, CDR2 SNEGSKA (reference sequence). Trimming removed 3 bases at V and 8 bases at J, with 11 bases between. The CDR3 runs to 12 residues. The CDR3 DNA follows: TGCAGTGCTAGTTACCAAGTGGATGAGCAGTTCTTC. Translating gives CSASYQVDEQFF.

In this sample, this clonotype turned up a few times. The genes are TRBV4-3 and TRBJ2-1; D remains unclear. Germline lookup yields CDR1 LGHNA and CDR2 YSLEER. V was pared by 0 bases and J by 7 bases, with 10 bases between. The CDR3 sequence is 14 residues long. The DNA for the CDR3 is TGCGCCAGCAGCCAAGATCGAGTAGCAAATGAGCAGTTCTTC. This encodes CASSQDRVANEQFF.